These 11 T cell receptor beta chains were all obtained from the same sample, sequenced in a study of radiotherapy plus CTLA-4 blockade in lung cancer. Clones were sequenced by immunoSEQ multiplex PCR, and TCRdb holds only the in-frame ones, with some missing. The repertoire holds roughly 50,000 clones, with approximately 85% as singletons. The sequenced sample was peripheral blood, obtained from a patient treated with radiotherapy plus ipilimumab. All receptors derive from a human donor with non-small cell lung cancer whose response to radiotherapy plus ipilimumab could not be evaluated.

The CDR3 bases are TGTGCCAGCTCACAGGGGGCTGTATCAGAGACCCAGTACTTC. It yields the protein CASSQGAVSETQYF. The chain employs TRBV18 and TRBJ2-5; 7 nucleotides agree with TRBD1. Germline V gives CDR1 KGHSH, CDR2 LQKENI. J gave up 4 bases and V 4 bases, and 6 bases lay outside the gene matches. This CDR3 is 14 amino acids long.

A word on this clone: Other DNA sequences in this sample translate to the same CDR3. In DNA, the CDR3 is TGTGCCAGCAGTTACTCCCGGGAGAACACTGAAGCTTTCTTT. Its protein product is CASSYSRENTEAFF. This chain uses TRBV6-5 with TRBJ1-1; D is unresolved. Deletions cut 0 bases from V and 1 base from J, with 6 bases between. The CDR3 contains 14 residues. The germline gives CDR1 MNHEY, CDR2 SVGAGI.

The chain has TRBV7-6 and TRBJ1-6; D is ambiguous. The CDR3 length is 13 residues. Per the germline V gene, CDR1 is SGHVS and CDR2 is FNYEAQ. The V and J ends lost 3 bases and 8 bases respectively, with 8 bases between them. The CDR3 spells CASSFGRDSPLHF. CDR3 in DNA: TGTGCCAGCAGCTTCGGCCGGGATTCACCCCTCCACTTT.

The J gene is TRBJ2-7, the V gene TRBV6-6; 9 nucleotides line up with TRBD1. After removal of 6 bases from V and 1 base from J, the junction contained 7 bases not matched to a gene. Germline lookup yields CDR1 MNHNY and CDR2 SVGAGI (reference sequence). The CDR3 covers 15 residues. The CDR3, as DNA: TGTGCCAGCAGGTCGACAGGGGGTGATTCCTACGAGCAGTACTTC. Amino acids: CASRSTGGDSYEQYF.

This rearrangement joins TRBV9 to TRBJ2-7, with 8 bases identical to TRBD2. The CDR3 is made up of 14 amino acids. Per germline, CDR1 SGDLS and CDR2 YYNGEE. The V segment lost 0 bases and the J segment 4 bases; nucleotides outside the gene matches: 3. Here the CDR3 DNA reads TGTGCCAGCAGCGTAGGAACTAGCGGTTACGAGCAGTACTTC. Amino acids: CASSVGTSGYEQYF.

The chain joins TRBV5-1 to TRBJ2-7, with 7 nucleotides matching TRBD2. The CDR3 sequence is 15 residues long. The J segment lost 2 bases and the V segment lost 1 base, leaving 6 bases of the junction unmatched. The V gene's germline CDR1 is SGHRS and CDR2 YFSETQ. The CDR3: CASSLWLGTTYEQYF. As DNA, the CDR3 is TGCGCCAGCAGCTTGTGGCTTGGGACTACCTACGAGCAGTACTTC.

J is TRBJ1-5 and V is TRBV19; 7 positions match TRBD1. V shed 4 bases and J 6 bases; nucleotides not matched to a gene: 6. Germline loops: CDR1 LNHDA, CDR2 SQIVND (reference sequence). This CDR3 spans 14 amino acids. The CDR3 bases are TGTGCCAGTAGTACGACAGGGTCGGGTCAGCCCCAGCATTTT. Its protein is CASSTTGSGQPQHF. The full variable domain, completed using reference TRBV19 and TRBJ1-5, is DGGITQSPKYLFRKEGQNVTLSCEQNLNHDAMYWYRQDPGQGLRLIYYSQIVNDFQKGDIAEGYSVSREKKESFPLTVTSAQKNPTAFYLCASSTTGSGQPQHFGDGTRLSIL.

The chain combines TRBV28 with TRBJ2-1, with 11 positions matching TRBD2. Unmatched junction bases numbered 5, after V lost 6 bases and J lost 7 bases. CDR1 and CDR2 (germline): MDHEN, SYDVKM. This CDR3 contains 14 residues. The CDR3 loop is CASRSLAGGNEQFF. The CDR3 region has the DNA TGTGCCAGCAGGTCCTTAGCGGGAGGGAATGAGCAGTTCTTC.

The chain combines TRBV5-4 with TRBJ1-6; D remains unclear. Looked up from germline, CDR1 is SGHNT and CDR2 is YYREEE (reference sequence). The V end was cut by 0 bases, the J end by 11 bases, with 12 bases between. The CDR3 runs to 14 residues. This chain's CDR3 is CASSLDGSLTPLHF. In DNA form, the CDR3 reads TGTGCCAGCAGCTTGGACGGGTCTTTGACACCCCTCCACTTT.

This clone appeared a single time. The chain recombines TRBV28 with TRBJ2-5; D call uncertain. From germline, CDR1 is MDHEN and CDR2 SYDVKM. The CDR3 runs 13 residues. Trimming removed 6 bases from V and 5 bases from J, with 13 bases in between. DNA for the CDR3: TGTGCCAGCAGACAACTACCTCTGGAGACCCAGTACTTC. This translates into CASRQLPLETQYF.

CDR3 sequence: CAISEGDQPQHF. For the CDR3, the DNA is TGTGCCATCAGTGAGGGAGATCAGCCCCAGCATTTT. The genes are TRBV10-3 and TRBJ1-5; no reliable D call. Germline values: CDR1 ENHRY, CDR2 SYGVKD. Trimming took 2 bases from V and 5 from J, leaving 4 bases between them. The length of the CDR3 is 12 residues.